This T cell receptor (beta chain) emerged from a study of blood T cell repertoires in COVID-19. Study overall: PBMCs, B-cell-depleted T cells, or T cells provided the cDNA or gDNA that made up the material.

Germline trimming cut 5 bases from V and 10 bases from J; bases unmatched to any gene: 8. CDR3 length: 14 amino acids. CDR1 SEHNR and CDR2 FQNEAQ come from the germline V gene (reference sequence). All enrollees were roughly 18 to 90 years old and from 24 US areas. In the source study's methods: For nucleated cells, counts were estimated from reference gene primer amplification. This table comes from immunoSEQ multiplex PCR, and its TCRdb copy is limited to in-frame clones, with some not included. V and J calls and clone size come straight from that table; D and trimming were deduced from the DNA. The table has roughly 290,000 clones, around 87% seen once.

The sequence was collected from a woman aged 18-29 years with acute COVID-19. The chain employs TRBV7-9 and TRBJ1-6; TRBD1 agrees at 7 bases. Material: PBMCs or T cells enriched from blood (not recorded which). The DNA for the CDR3 is TGTGCCAGCAGCCTAGACAGGGTGGGCTCACCCCTCCACTTT. As protein: CASSLDRVGSPLHF.